The next 13 T cell receptor beta chains were all read from a single sample in a study of post-analysis software for immune sequencing data. The study's findings and limits: Relative to controls, patients had about five TRBV segments at higher frequency, with TRBV5-6, TRBV5-1 and TRBV20-1 among these.

Sequencing libraries made from TCR beta cDNA carried unique molecular identifiers. Each CDR3 protein is one row after TCRdb ran MiXCR on the PCR reads. The data contain about 820,000 distinct CDR3 sequences, approximately 53% of them seen just once; the ten biggest clones take up about 4.5%. These receptors' antigens are unknown. The sequencing input was blood. The source is a girl aged 5 to 17 with multiple sclerosis.

V and J are TRBV6-5 and TRBJ2-6; TRBD2 matches at 11 bases. This CDR3 region has 20 residues. The V gene end was trimmed by 1 base and the J gene end by 4 bases; junction bases not matched to a gene: 12. Germline CDR1 MNHEY, CDR2 SVGAGI. The CDR3 spells CASSYYPGLAVPPGANVLTF. The CDR3 bases are TGTGCCAGCAGTTACTATCCGGGACTAGCGGTTCCTCCGGGGGCCAACGTCCTGACTTTC.

V and J are TRBV7-3 and TRBJ1-2; 8 bases are a match to TRBD1. Germline trimming cut 3 bases from V and 4 bases from J; bases unmatched to any gene: 7. Germline CDR1 reads SGHTA; CDR2 reads FQGTGA. There are 15 residues in the CDR3. CDR3 coding DNA: TGTGCCAGCAGCTTTAGTCATACAGGGGGCTATGGCTACACCTTC. This translates into CASSFSHTGGYGYTF.

A remark on this clonotype: The junction departs from germline at one end; a sequencing error may be responsible. The rearrangement links TRBV29-1 to TRBJ2-5; D is tentatively TRBD1 or TRBD2 (5 bases each). Germline CDR1 is SQVTM and CDR2 is ANQGSEA. The CDR3 is 14 amino acids. CDR3: CGVEGRRPEGTRYF. Here the CDR3 DNA reads TGCGGCGTTGAAGGAAGAAGGCCCGAGGGGACCCGGTACTTC.

V and J are TRBV7-3 and TRBJ2-1; the match to TRBD2 covers 10 bases. The CDR3 runs to 16 residues. CDR1 is SGHTA and CDR2 is FQGTGA in the germline V gene. V lost 5 bases to trimming and J lost 0 bases; unmatched junction nucleotides: 4. Here the CDR3 DNA reads TGTGCCAGCAGCCTAGCGGGGGTAAGCTCCTACAATGAGCAGTTCTTC. Its translation: CASSLAGVSSYNEQFF.

There are a few counts of this clonotype. V and J are TRBV12-3 or TRBV12-4 and TRBJ2-7, with TRBD1 as a possible D gene (6 bases). The CDR3 length is 15 residues. Deletions cut 5 bases from V and 10 bases from J, with 24 bases between. In nucleotides, the CDR3 is TGTGCCAGCAGTCGGACGGACAGCCGCAGGGAAACCCAGTACTTC. Encoded protein: CASSRTDSRRETQYF.

The chain recombines TRBV20-1 with TRBJ2-4, with D possibly being TRBD2 (5 bases). The J call may be in error: the DNA end matches TRBJ2-7 better. The CDR3 contains 15 residues. Germline assignment: CDR1 DFQATT and CDR2 SNEGSKA (reference sequence). Here the CDR3 DNA reads TGCAGTGCCCTAGGCGGGCGGGCATCCTCCTACGAGCAGTACTTC. Translating it yields CSALGGRASSYEQYF.

The chain employs TRBV12-3 or TRBV12-4 and TRBJ1-5; 7 positions match TRBD1. The J segment lost 10 bases and the V segment lost 2 bases, leaving 11 bases of the junction unmatched. This CDR3 spans 15 amino acids. CDR3 sequence: CASSLTDRNSEPQHF. CDR3 nucleotide sequence: TGTGCCAGCAGTTTAACGGACAGGAATTCTGAACCCCAGCATTTT.

The chain has TRBV5-1 and TRBJ2-1; TRBD2 matches at 10 bases. J was trimmed by 4 bases and V by 4 bases; bases with no gene match: 5. This CDR3 region has 15 residues. Germline assignment: CDR1 SGHRS and CDR2 YFSETQ. The CDR3 reads CASSGGTSDYNEQFF. The CDR3, as DNA: TGCGCCAGCAGCGGAGGGACTAGCGATTACAATGAGCAGTTCTTC.

The genes are TRBV29-1 and TRBJ2-5; D tentatively reads TRBD1 or TRBD2 (5 bases each). The end of the DNA aligns better with TRBJ2-7, so the J call may be wrong. The CDR3 spans 15 residues. CDR1 is SQVTM, CDR2 ANQGSEA, per germline. The CDR3 sequence: CSVEGLKGPPYEQYF. In nucleotides, the CDR3 is TGCAGCGTTGAGGGGTTAAAGGGACCACCATACGAGCAGTACTTC.

The chain employs TRBV2 and TRBJ1-2, with D perhaps matching TRBD1 (5 bases). V lost 1 base to trimming and J lost 6 bases, with 12 bases between them. Germline V gene lookup returns CDR1 SNHLY and CDR2 FYNNEI. The CDR3 extends over 14 amino acids. CDR3 residues: CASSEGGGENGYTF. The CDR3 coding sequence is TGTGCCAGCAGTGAAGGGGGGGGGGAGAATGGCTACACCTTC.

This chain's CDR3 is CASTHGQGGYEQYF. Here the CDR3 DNA reads TGTGCCAGCACTCACGGACAGGGGGGGTACGAGCAGTACTTC. V usage is TRBV6-6 and J usage is TRBJ2-7; 10 bases fit TRBD1. CDR3 length: 14 residues. J was trimmed by 4 bases and V by 7 bases; bases with no gene match: 7. Germline V gene sequence: CDR1 MNHNY, CDR2 SVGAGI (reference sequence).

This chain uses TRBV20-1 with TRBJ2-6; D perhaps matches TRBD2 (5 bases). V dropped 2 bases and J dropped 3 bases, with 8 bases sitting between them. CDR3 size: 14 residues. The V gene's germline CDR1 is DFQATT and CDR2 SNEGSKA (reference sequence). Here the CDR3 DNA reads TGCAGTGCTAGATCGGCGGGTGGGGCCAACGTCCTGACTTTC. Translation: CSARSAGGANVLTF.

As for this clonotype: The missing conserved phenylalanine or tryptophan at the end of this CDR3 makes a read error likely. The chain joins TRBV9 to TRBJ2-7, with D possibly TRBD1 on 6 matching bases. Per the germline V gene, CDR1 is SGDLS and CDR2 is YYNGEE. V was cut by 3 bases and J by 5 bases, with 18 bases left in between. CDR3 length: 15 residues. The CDR3 here is CASSESGDFIHEQYL. The CDR3, as DNA: TGTGCCAGCAGCGAATCAGGGGATTTCATCCACGAGCAGTACCTC.